Listed here is a single TCR beta chain. These data belong to a study of blood T cell repertoires in COVID-19. On the study more broadly: Both acute and convalescent COVID-19 samples were obtained from the United States, Italy and Spain. Nucleic acid was either cDNA or gDNA, and it came from T cells, B-cell-depleted T cells, or PBMCs.

Only in-frame clones appear in the TCRdb table, and some are missing; sequencing was by immunoSEQ multiplex PCR. The data hold about 160,000 clones, with approximately 80% observed a single time. CDR1 is LNHDA and CDR2 is SQIVND in the germline V gene (reference sequence). V lost 7 bases and J lost 8, with 21 bases in between. The CDR3 spans 15 residues. This chain uses TRBV19 with TRBJ2-4; possible D gene TRBD2, 6 bases. The clonotype was recovered from a man between 65 and 85 years old who had recovered from COVID-19. Sequencing was done on a sample of peripheral blood. The DNA of the CDR3 is TGTGCCAGTACGGGCGGACTAAATGGCATGGACATTCAGTACTTC. Translating it yields CASTGGLNGMDIQYF.